These T cell receptor beta chains were read from a single sample in a study of CD8 T cells in ankylosing spondylitis. MiXCR was run by TCRdb on the 5' RACE reads, yielding one entry per CDR3 protein. The sample consists of around 250,000 distinct CDR3 sequences, about 11% of them appearing once. Specimen: blood, either unsorted or a sorted T cell fraction (not recorded which). The receptors shown here come from a male donor with ankylosing spondylitis or in good health (not recorded which). Each CDR3 is given with its conserved first and last residue. Fields, in order: clone size, D gene, J gene, V gene, CDR3 DNA, CDR3 protein. The D gene is left open where the match is weak. For some rows the clone size is stated as once, few or many, or as a class when expanded; others skip it.

>.|.|TRBJ2-7|TRBV6-1
TGTGCCAGCAGTACTTATAGGGGCGAGCAGTACTTC
CASSTYRGEQYF
>many|.|TRBJ2-3|TRBV3-1
TGTGCCAGCAGCCACGGGAGCACAGATACGCAGTATTTT
CASSHGSTDTQYF
>many|.|TRBJ2-1|TRBV6-1
TGTGCCAGCAGCCGGTCCCGGGGTGGGTTAGAGCAGTTCTTC
CASSRSRGGLEQFF
>few|.|TRBJ2-7|TRBV2
TGTGCCAGCGAATTCTCCCCCTACGAGCAGTACTTC
CASEFSPYEQYF
>many|.|TRBJ2-3|TRBV7-3
TGTGCCAGCAGCCCTAGGGCGGGGAACACAGATACGCAGTATTTT
CASSPRAGNTDTQYF
>many|.|TRBJ1-5|TRBV27
TGTGCCAGCAGTTTATCCCGCAGCGGTCAGCCCCAGCATTTT
CASSLSRSGQPQHF
>many|TRBD1|TRBJ2-7|TRBV6-1
TGTGCCAGCAAGGACAGGGCTAGGTCCTACGAGCAGTACTTC
CASKDRARSYEQYF
>many|TRBD2|TRBJ2-3|TRBV5-1
TGCGCCAGCAGCAGAGAACCGGGGACTAGCGGGGTCACAGATACGCAGTATTTT
CASSREPGTSGVTDTQYF
>many|TRBD2|TRBJ2-1|TRBV10-3
TGTGCCATCACCGCTCGACTAGCGGGAGGTCTCTACAATGAGCAGTTCTTC
CAITARLAGGLYNEQFF
>many|.|TRBJ2-2|TRBV12-3/TRBV12-4
TGTGCCAGCAGTGCCGCGGGACAGTACACCGGGGAGCTGTTTTTT
CASSAAGQYTGELFF
>many|.|TRBJ2-2|TRBV9
TGTGCCAGCAGCGTATCCAGCGGCACCGGGGAGCTGTTTTTT
CASSVSSGTGELFF
>many|.|TRBJ2-3|TRBV5-1
TGCGCCAGCAGCTCATATACAGGGGATACGCAGTATTTT
CASSSYTGDTQYF
>few|TRBD1|TRBJ2-2|TRBV12-3/TRBV12-4
TGTGCCAGCAGTCTTCGGCAGGGGGCCAGGGAGCTGTTTTTT
CASSLRQGARELFF
>.|.|TRBJ2-1|TRBV2
TGTGCCAGCAGTCACCGTAACAGGTGGGTTGAGCAGTTCTTC
CASSHRNRWVEQFF
>many|.|TRBJ2-5|TRBV7-2
TGTGCCAGCAGCTTGTCATTCCAAGAGACCCAGTACTTC
CASSLSFQETQYF
>many|TRBD2|TRBJ2-1|TRBV5-1
TGCGCCAGCAGCTGGACTAGGGGTGGTTACAATGAGCAGTTCTTC
CASSWTRGGYNEQFF
>.|.|TRBJ2-7|TRBV3-1
TGTGCCAGCAGCCGCCGGGACTTCTACGAGCAGTACTTC
CASSRRDFYEQYF
>many|TRBD1|TRBJ1-2|TRBV20-1
TGCAGTGGCTATGGACAGGGGGCGGTTGGCTACACCTTC
CSGYGQGAVGYTF
>.|.|TRBJ2-2|TRBV7-6
TGTGCCACCCACCTCCTAGGGCCCGGGGAGCTGTTTTTT
CATHLLGPGELFF
>few|.|TRBJ2-6|TRBV12-3/TRBV12-4
TGTGCCAGCAGTTTTTCCCTCTCTGGGGCCAACGTCCTGACTTTC
CASSFSLSGANVLTF
>many|.|TRBJ1-5|TRBV12-3/TRBV12-4
TGTGCCAGCAGTTTAGTAGTAGGGCAGTTCGATAGCAATCAGCCCCAGCATTTT
CASSLVVGQFDSNQPQHF
>many|.|TRBJ2-4|TRBV20-1
TGCAGTGCTAGGTCACCGCCTACAGAAGCCAAAAACATTCAGTACTTC
CSARSPPTEAKNIQYF
>many|.|TRBJ1-1|TRBV5-1
TGCGCCAGCAGCTCCGGCCGCGGGAGCATGAACACTGAAGCTTTCTTT
CASSSGRGSMNTEAFF
>many|.|TRBJ2-5|TRBV20-1
TGCAGTGCCAAGATCTCGGGGGCAGAGACCCAGTACTTC
CSAKISGAETQYF
>many|TRBD2|TRBJ2-1|TRBV10-3
TGTGCCATCAGTGGGCTAGCGGGGGCCTACAATGAGCAGTTCTTC
CAISGLAGAYNEQFF
>few|.|TRBJ2-7|TRBV27
TGTGCCAGCAGTATCAGGGGTCCGGCCGAGCAGTACTTC
CASSIRGPAEQYF
>.|.|TRBJ2-3|TRBV6-2/TRBV6-3
TGTGCCAGCAGTTACACCCGTGGAGATACGCAGTATTTT
CASSYTRGDTQYF
>.|TRBD2|TRBJ2-7|TRBV20-1
TGCAGTGCTGCCCGGCTAGCGGAGATCTACGAGCAGTACTTC
CSAARLAEIYEQYF
>.|TRBD2|TRBJ2-7|TRBV7-6
TGTGCCAGCAGCCCCCGGACTAGCGGGAGTATTGTCTACGAGCAGTACTTC
CASSPRTSGSIVYEQYF
>few|.|TRBJ1-1|TRBV12-3/TRBV12-4
TGTGCCAGCAGTTCCCAAGTCCCCAAAGAAGCTTTCTTT
CASSSQVPKEAFF
>.|.|TRBJ2-5|TRBV7-9
TGTGCCAGCAGCCCTCACGACAGAGAAGCCGAAGAGACCCAGTACTTC
CASSPHDREAEETQYF
>many|.|TRBJ1-1|TRBV27
TGTGCCAGCAGGGGGCTCGGGAACACTGAAGCTTTCTTT
CASRGLGNTEAFF
>many|.|TRBJ1-1|TRBV5-1
TGCGCCAGCAGCTTGATAGGTAACACTGAAGCTTTCTTT
CASSLIGNTEAFF
>.|TRBD2|TRBJ2-3|TRBV9
TGTGCCAGCAGCGTAGGGGACTACACAGATACGCAGTATTTT
CASSVGDYTDTQYF
>many|.|TRBJ2-5|TRBV20-1
TGCAGTGCTGAGGGCCGGGCCACTGAGGAGACCCAGTACTTC
CSAEGRATEETQYF
>many|.|TRBJ2-7|TRBV7-9
TGTGCCAGCAGCCCCGTCCAGGGTTACGAGCAGTACTTC
CASSPVQGYEQYF
>many|.|TRBJ1-6|TRBV5-1
TGCGCCAGCAGCTTTCGTCAGGGGAATTCACCCCTCCACTTT
CASSFRQGNSPLHF
>.|.|TRBJ1-1|TRBV7-9
TGTGCCAGCGACGACAGTTTCGGCACTGAAGCTTTCTTT
CASDDSFGTEAFF
>many|.|TRBJ1-1|TRBV10-1
TGCGCCAGCAGCGAAATACGTCGAATGAACACTGAAGCTTTCTTT
CASSEIRRMNTEAFF
>.|.|TRBJ2-3|TRBV20-1
TGCAGTGCTAGATCCCTCCCAGATACGCAGTATTTT
CSARSLPDTQYF
>.|.|TRBJ1-2|TRBV20-1
TGCAGTGCTAGAGTCGGGACCGACCACTATGGCTACACCTTC
CSARVGTDHYGYTF
>.|TRBD1|TRBJ1-1|TRBV20-1
TGCAGTGCTACCTTGGACAGGGCGAACACTGAAGCTTTCTTT
CSATLDRANTEAFF
>many|.|TRBJ1-1|TRBV20-1
TGCAGTGCTCCTGGAGAGATGAACACTGAAGCTTTCTTT
CSAPGEMNTEAFF
>many|.|TRBJ2-3|TRBV29-1
TGCAGCGTTGAAGCGGAGGGACCAGATACGCAGTATTTT
CSVEAEGPDTQYF
>few|.|TRBJ2-1|TRBV12-5
TGTGCTAGTGGTTTGATTGACCTAGGAGGTGAGCAGTTCTTC
CASGLIDLGGEQFF
>.|.|TRBJ1-2|TRBV5-1
TGCGCCAGCAGCTTGGCTGGGATCGGCTACACCTTC
CASSLAGIGYTF
>.|.|TRBJ1-2|TRBV24-1
TGTGCCACCAGTGAACACGATCGCTACACCTTC
CATSEHDRYTF
>few|.|TRBJ1-2|TRBV25-1
TGTGCCAGCAGTGGGAGCCGTAATACCCGGGCTGAAGGCTACACCTTC
CASSGSRNTRAEGYTF
>many|.|TRBJ2-4|TRBV20-1
TGCAGTGCTAGGACCCCGGATAAAAACATTCAGTACTTC
CSARTPDKNIQYF
>many|TRBD1|TRBJ2-1|TRBV5-1
TGCGCCAGCAGCCCGGGACAGGGGGCGCTCAATGAGCAGTTCTTC
CASSPGQGALNEQFF